This TCR beta chain was sequenced in a study of blood T cell repertoires in COVID-19. Study context: Sites across the United States, Italy and Spain contributed samples from acute and convalescent COVID-19.

The repertoire was sequenced with immunoSEQ multiplex PCR; TCRdb's copy has only in-frame clones and lacks some. In the table there are about 670,000 clones, more than 80% of which are singletons. The V gene's germline CDR1 is SGHDT and CDR2 YYEEEE. Trimming left V 0 bases short and J 7 bases short, with 12 bases between. The CDR3 length is 14 residues. Sequencing input: peripheral blood. The chain couples TRBV5-6 to TRBJ2-3, with a weak D call TRBD1 (7 bases). This receptor was obtained from a woman aged 18-29 years with acute or convalescent COVID-19. The CDR3, as DNA: TGTGCCAGCAGCTTGGGGCAGGGGGGCCATACGCAGTATTTT. Translated: CASSLGQGGHTQYF.